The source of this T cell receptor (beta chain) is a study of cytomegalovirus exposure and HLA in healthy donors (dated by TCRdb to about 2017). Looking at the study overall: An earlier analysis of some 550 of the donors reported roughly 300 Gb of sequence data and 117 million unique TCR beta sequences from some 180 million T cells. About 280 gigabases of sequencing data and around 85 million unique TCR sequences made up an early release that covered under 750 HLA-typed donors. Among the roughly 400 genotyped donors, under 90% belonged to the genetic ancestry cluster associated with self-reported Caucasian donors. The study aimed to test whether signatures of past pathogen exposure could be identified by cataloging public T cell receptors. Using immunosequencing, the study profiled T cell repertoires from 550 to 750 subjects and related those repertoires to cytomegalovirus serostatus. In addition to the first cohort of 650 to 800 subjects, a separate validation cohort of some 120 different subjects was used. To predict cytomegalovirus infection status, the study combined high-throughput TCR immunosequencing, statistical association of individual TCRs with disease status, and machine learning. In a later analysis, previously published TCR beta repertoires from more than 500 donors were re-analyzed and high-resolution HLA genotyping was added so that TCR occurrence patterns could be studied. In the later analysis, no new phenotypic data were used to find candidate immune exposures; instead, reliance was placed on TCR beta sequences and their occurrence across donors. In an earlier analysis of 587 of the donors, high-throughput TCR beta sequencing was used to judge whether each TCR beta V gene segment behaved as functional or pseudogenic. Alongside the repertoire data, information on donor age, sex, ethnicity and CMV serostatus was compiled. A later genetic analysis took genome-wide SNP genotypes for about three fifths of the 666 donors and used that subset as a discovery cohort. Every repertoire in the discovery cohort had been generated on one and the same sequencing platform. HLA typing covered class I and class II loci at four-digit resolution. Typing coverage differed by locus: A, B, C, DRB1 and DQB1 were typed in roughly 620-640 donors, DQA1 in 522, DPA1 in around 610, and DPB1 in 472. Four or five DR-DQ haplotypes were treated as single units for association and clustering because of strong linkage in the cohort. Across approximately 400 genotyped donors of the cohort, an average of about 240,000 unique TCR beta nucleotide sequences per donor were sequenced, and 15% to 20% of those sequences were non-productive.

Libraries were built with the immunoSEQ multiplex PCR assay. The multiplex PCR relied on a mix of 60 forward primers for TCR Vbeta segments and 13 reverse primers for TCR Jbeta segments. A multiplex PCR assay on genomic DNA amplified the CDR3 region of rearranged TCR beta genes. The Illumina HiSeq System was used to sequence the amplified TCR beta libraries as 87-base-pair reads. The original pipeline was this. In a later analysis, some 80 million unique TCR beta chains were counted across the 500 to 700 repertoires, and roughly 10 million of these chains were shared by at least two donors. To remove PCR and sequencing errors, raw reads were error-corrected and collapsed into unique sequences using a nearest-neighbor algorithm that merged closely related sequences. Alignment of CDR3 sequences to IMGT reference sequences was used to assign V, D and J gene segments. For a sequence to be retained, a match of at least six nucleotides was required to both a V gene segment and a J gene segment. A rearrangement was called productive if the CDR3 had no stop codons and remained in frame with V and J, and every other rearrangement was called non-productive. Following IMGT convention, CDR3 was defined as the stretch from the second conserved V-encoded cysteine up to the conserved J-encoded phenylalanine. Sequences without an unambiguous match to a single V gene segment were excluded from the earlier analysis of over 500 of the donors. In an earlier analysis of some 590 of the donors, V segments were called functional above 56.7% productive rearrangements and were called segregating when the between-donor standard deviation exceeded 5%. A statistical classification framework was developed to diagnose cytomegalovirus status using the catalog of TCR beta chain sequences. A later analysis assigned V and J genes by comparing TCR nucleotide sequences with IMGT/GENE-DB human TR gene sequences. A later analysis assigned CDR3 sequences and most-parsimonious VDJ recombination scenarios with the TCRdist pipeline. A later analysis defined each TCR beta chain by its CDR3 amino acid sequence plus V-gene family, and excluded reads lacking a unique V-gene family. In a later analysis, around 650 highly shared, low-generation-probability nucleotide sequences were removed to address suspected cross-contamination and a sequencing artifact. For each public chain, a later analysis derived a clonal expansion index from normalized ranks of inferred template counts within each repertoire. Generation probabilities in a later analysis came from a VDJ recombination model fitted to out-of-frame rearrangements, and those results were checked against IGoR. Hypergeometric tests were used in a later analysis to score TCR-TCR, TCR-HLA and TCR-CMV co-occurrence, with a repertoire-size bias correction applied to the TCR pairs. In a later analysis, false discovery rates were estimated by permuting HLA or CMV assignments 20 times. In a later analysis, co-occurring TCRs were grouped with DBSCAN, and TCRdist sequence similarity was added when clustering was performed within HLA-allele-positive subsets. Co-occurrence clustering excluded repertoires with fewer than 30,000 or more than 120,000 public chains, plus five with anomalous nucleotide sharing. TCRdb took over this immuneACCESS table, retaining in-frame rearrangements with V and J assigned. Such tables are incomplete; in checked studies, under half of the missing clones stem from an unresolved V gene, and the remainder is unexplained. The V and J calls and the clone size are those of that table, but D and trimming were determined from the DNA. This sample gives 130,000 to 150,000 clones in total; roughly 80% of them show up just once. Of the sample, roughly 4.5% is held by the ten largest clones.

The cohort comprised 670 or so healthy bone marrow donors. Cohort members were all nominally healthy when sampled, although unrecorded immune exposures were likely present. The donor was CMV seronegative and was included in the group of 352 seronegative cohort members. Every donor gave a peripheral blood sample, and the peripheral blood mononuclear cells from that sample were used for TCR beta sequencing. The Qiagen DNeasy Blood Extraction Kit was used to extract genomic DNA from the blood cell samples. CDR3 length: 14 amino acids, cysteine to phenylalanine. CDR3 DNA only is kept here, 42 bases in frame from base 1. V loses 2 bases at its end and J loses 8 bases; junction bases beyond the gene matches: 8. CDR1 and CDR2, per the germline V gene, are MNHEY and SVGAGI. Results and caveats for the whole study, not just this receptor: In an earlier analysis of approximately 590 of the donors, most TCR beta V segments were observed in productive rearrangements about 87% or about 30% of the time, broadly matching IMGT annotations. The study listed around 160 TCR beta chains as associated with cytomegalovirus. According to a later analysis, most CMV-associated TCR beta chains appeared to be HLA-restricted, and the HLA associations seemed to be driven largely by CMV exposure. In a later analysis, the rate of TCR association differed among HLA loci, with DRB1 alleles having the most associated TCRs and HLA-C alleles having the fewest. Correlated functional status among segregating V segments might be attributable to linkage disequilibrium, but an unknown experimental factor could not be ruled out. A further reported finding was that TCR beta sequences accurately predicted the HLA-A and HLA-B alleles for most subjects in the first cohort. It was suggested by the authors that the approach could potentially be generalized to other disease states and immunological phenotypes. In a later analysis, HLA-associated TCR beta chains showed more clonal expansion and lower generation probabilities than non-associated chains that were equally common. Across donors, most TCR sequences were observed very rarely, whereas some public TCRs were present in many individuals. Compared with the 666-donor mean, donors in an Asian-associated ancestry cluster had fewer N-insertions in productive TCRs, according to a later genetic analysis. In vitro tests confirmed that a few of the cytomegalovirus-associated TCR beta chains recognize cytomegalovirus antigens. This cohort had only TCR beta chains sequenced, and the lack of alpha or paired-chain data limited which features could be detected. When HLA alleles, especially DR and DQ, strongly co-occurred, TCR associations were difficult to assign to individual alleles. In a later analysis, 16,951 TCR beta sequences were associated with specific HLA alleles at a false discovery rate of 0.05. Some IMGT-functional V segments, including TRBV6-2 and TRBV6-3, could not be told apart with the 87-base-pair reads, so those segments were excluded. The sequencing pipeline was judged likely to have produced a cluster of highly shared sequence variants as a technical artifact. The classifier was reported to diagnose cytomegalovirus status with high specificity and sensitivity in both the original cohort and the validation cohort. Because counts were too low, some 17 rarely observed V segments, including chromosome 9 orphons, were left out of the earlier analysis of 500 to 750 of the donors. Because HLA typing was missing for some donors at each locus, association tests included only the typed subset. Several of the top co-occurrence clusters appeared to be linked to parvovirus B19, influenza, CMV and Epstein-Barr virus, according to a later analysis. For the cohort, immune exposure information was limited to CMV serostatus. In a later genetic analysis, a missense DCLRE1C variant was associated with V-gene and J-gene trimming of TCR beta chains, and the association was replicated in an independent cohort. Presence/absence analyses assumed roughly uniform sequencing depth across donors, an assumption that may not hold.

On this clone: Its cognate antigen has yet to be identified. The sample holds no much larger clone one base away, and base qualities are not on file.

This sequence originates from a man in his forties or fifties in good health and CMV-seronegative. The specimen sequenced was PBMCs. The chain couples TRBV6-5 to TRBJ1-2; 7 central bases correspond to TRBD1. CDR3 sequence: CASSYPEGGRGYTF. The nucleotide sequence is TGTGCCAGCAGTTACCCGGAAGGGGGCAGAGGCTACACCTTC.